One sample yielded the 21 T cell receptor beta chains listed below, sequenced in a study of shared clonotypes between healthy human individuals. Measured with immunoSEQ multiplex PCR; TCRdb has only the in-frame clones, and not every one. The sample includes about 960,000 clones, 76% seen only once; the top ten take 1.5%. What was sequenced was memory CD4+ T cells sorted from blood. The subset was: CD45RA-negative fraction. The receptors here all came from a man aged 18 to 35 in good health.

The V call is TRBV6-5, the J call TRBJ2-2, with a weak D call TRBD2 (6 bases). The CDR3 is 15 residues long. V gave up 7 bases and J gave up 5 bases, with 17 bases separating them. Germline V lookup: CDR1 MNHEY, CDR2 SVGAGI. The DNA for the CDR3 is TGTGCCAGCAAGGAAGTGGGGGGAGGTACCGGGGAGCTGTTTTTT. This sequence encodes CASKEVGGGTGELFF.

The V and J genes are TRBV28 and TRBJ1-2, with 7 bases lining up with TRBD1. The germline V gene has CDR1 MDHEN and CDR2 SYDVKM. V dropped 6 bases and J dropped 3; count of bases not matched to a gene: 10. The CDR3 covers 15 residues. This chain's CDR3 is CASREQGSPHYGYTF. The CDR3 DNA reads TGTGCCAGCAGGGAACAGGGGAGCCCTCACTATGGCTACACCTTC.

This sequence joins TRBV9 and TRBJ2-1; 7 positions match TRBD1. The germline gives CDR1 SGDLS, CDR2 YYNGEE. The CDR3 has 15 amino acids. Losses at the gene ends were 4 bases for V and 4 bases for J; bases not matched to a gene: 8. The CDR3 spells CASSYLGTEYNEQFF. The CDR3 coding sequence is TGTGCCAGCAGCTACCTCGGGACAGAATACAATGAGCAGTTCTTC.

The rearrangement joins TRBV11-2 to TRBJ2-5; the match to TRBD2 covers 8 bases. The germline V gene encodes CDR1 SGHAT and CDR2 FQNNGV. With 1 base clipped from V and 4 bases from J, the junction kept 11 bases outside the gene matches. The CDR3 contains 17 residues. CDR3 in DNA: TGTGCCAGCAGCTTAGGCGGGAGGAGCGGGGCGGGAGAGACCCAGTACTTC. Protein: CASSLGGRSGAGETQYF.

V gene TRBV27 combines with J gene TRBJ2-7; the D call may be TRBD1 or TRBD2 (6 bases each). Trimming left V 7 bases short and J 3 bases short, with 10 bases between. Germline CDR1 reads MNHEY; CDR2 reads SMNVEV (reference sequence). The CDR3 sequence is 12 residues long. CDR3: CASKGGRYEQYF. The CDR3 region has the DNA TGTGCCAGCAAGGGGGGTCGCTACGAGCAGTACTTC.

This clone occurred once. The genes are TRBV19 and TRBJ2-1, with 16 bases fitting TRBD2. The CDR3 runs 18 residues. Germline V gene sequence: CDR1 LNHDA, CDR2 SQIVND (reference sequence). Trimming removed 0 bases from V and 9 bases from J; junction bases left unmatched: 8. CDR3 region: CASSIDPLGLAGGREQFF. DNA for the CDR3: TGTGCCAGTAGTATAGATCCCTTGGGACTAGCGGGGGGGCGTGAGCAGTTCTTC.

The V call is TRBV27, the J call TRBJ2-7; the D is unclear. The CDR3 loop spans 15 amino acids. In germline, CDR1 is MNHEY, CDR2 SMNVEV (reference sequence). Trimming removed 5 bases from V and 2 bases from J, with 16 bases in between. The CDR3 DNA reads TGTGCCAGCAGTCGAGCTTGGACGTACCCCTACGAGCAGTACTTC. Its translation: CASSRAWTYPYEQYF.

The chain links TRBV6-1 to TRBJ2-1, with TRBD2 identical over 16 bases. CDR1 and CDR2 (germline): MNHNS, SASEGT. Germline trimming cut 4 bases from V and 3 bases from J; bases unmatched to any gene: 9. The CDR3 runs to 19 residues. As DNA, the CDR3 is TGTGCCAGCAGTGGCACCGGGACTAGCGGGAGGGCCCTCTACAATGAGCAGTTCTTC. Protein sequence: CASSGTGTSGRALYNEQFF.

The J gene is TRBJ2-6, the V gene TRBV6-4, with D possibly matching TRBD1 (5 bases). Germline CDR1 reads MRHNA; CDR2 reads SNTAGT. CDR3 length equals 14 residues. Trimming stripped 3 bases from V and 2 bases from J, with 5 bases between. CDR3 nucleotide sequence: TGTGCCAGCAGTGAAGGGGCTGGGGCCAACGTCCTGACTTTC. Protein sequence: CASSEGAGANVLTF.

The chain uses TRBV5-1 and TRBJ2-1; no reliable D call. V was shortened by 0 bases and J by 6 bases, with 4 bases between the two germline ends. From germline, CDR1 is SGHRS and CDR2 YFSETQ. This CDR3 comprises 12 residues. CDR3 amino acids: CASSLDINEQFF. CDR3 nucleotide sequence: TGCGCCAGCAGCTTGGATATCAATGAGCAGTTCTTC.

The chain uses TRBV5-1 and TRBJ2-2; D unclear. In germline, CDR1 is SGHRS, CDR2 YFSETQ. The CDR3 is 16 amino acids. Trimming took 0 bases from V and 7 from J, leaving 16 bases between them. CDR3 protein: CASSLDGALKGGELFF. CDR3 coding DNA: TGCGCCAGCAGCTTGGACGGCGCACTGAAGGGCGGGGAGCTGTTTTTT.

The chain has TRBV7-6 and TRBJ2-5, with a possible D match to TRBD1 (6 bases). The V gene lost 0 bases and the J gene lost 1 base, with 12 bases spanning the gap. CDR1 is SGHVS and CDR2 is FNYEAQ in the germline V gene. The CDR3 covers 16 residues. As DNA, the CDR3 is TGTGCCAGCAGCTTAGCGCAACAGGGAATCCAAGAGACCCAGTACTTC. Amino acid sequence: CASSLAQQGIQETQYF. Using reference TRBV7-6 and TRBJ2-5 for the parts outside the CDR3, the full variable domain is GAGVSQSPRYKVTKRGQDVALRCDPISGHVSLYWYRQALGQGPEFLTYFNYEAQQDKSGLPNDRFSAERPEGSISTLTIQRTEQRDSAMYRCASSLAQQGIQETQYFGPGTRLLVL.

The rearrangement links TRBV19 to TRBJ2-5; 7 nucleotides agree with TRBD1. Losses at the gene ends were 5 bases for V and 5 bases for J; bases not matched to a gene: 8. The CDR3 loop spans 14 amino acids. Per the germline V gene, CDR1 is LNHDA and CDR2 is SQIVND (reference sequence). CDR3 residues: CASSVRGGGETQYF. The DNA of the CDR3 is TGTGCCAGTAGTGTCAGAGGGGGCGGTGAGACCCAGTACTTC.

The rearrangement uses TRBV5-5 and TRBJ2-2, with D hard to call. The germline V gene encodes CDR1 SGHKS and CDR2 YYEKEE (reference sequence). V lost 2 bases and J 5 bases, leaving 13 bases between the germline ends. This CDR3 has 15 amino acids. The CDR3 DNA sequence: TGTGCCAGCAGCTTAAGAAATTACGGTACCGGGGAGCTGTTTTTT. This codes for CASSLRNYGTGELFF. The full variable domain, in which reference TRBV5-5 and TRBJ2-2 provide the parts outside the CDR3, is DAGVTQSPTHLIKTRGQQVTLRCSPISGHKSVSWYQQVLGQGPQFIFQYYEKEERGRGNFPDRFSARQFPNYSSELNVNALLLGDSALYLCASSLRNYGTGELFFGEGSRLTVL.

A few counts support this clone. V and J are TRBV7-2 and TRBJ2-3, with D perhaps matching TRBD2 (6 bases). This CDR3 has 15 amino acids. Trimming cost V 4 bases and J 5 bases, with 16 bases left between them. Germline CDR1 reads SGHTA; CDR2 reads FQGNSA. This chain's CDR3 is CASSSEGRVQDTQYF. CDR3 nucleotides: TGTGCCAGCAGCTCGGAGGGACGGGTCCAAGATACGCAGTATTTT.

This clone was picked up a small number of times. This rearrangement joins TRBV10-3 to TRBJ1-6; D is undetermined. V was cut by 4 bases and J by 6 bases, with 13 bases left in between. Germline V CDR1 and CDR2: ENHRY, SYGVKD. CDR3 size: 15 residues. CDR3 coding DNA: TGTGCCATCAGTGCGGAGGACGGTATTAATTCACCCCTCCACTTT. Amino acids: CAISAEDGINSPLHF.

There are a few counts of this clone. CDR3 in DNA: TGCGCCAGCAGCGTAGCAGGGGACATCACAGATACGCAGTATTTT. Protein: CASSVAGDITDTQYF. J is TRBJ2-3 and V is TRBV5-1; tentative D call: TRBD1 (6 bases). Deletions cut 4 bases from V and 2 bases from J, with 14 bases between. Germline V gene sequence: CDR1 SGHRS, CDR2 YFSETQ. The CDR3 loop spans 15 amino acids. The whole variable domain, filled in from reference TRBV5-1 and TRBJ2-3, reads KAGVTQTPRYLIKTRGQQVTLSCSPISGHRSVSWYQQTPGQGLQFLFEYFSETQRNKGNFPGRFSGRQFSNSRSEMNVSTLELGDSALYLCASSVAGDITDTQYFGPGTRLTVL.

V gene TRBV4-1 combines with J gene TRBJ2-3; 11 bases are shared with TRBD2. This CDR3 spans 20 amino acids. V lost 0 bases and J lost 5; bases outside the gene matches: 16. The germline gives CDR1 MGHRA, CDR2 YSYEKL. The CDR3 spells CASSQEAGLAGGRGRDTQYF. As DNA, the CDR3 is TGCGCCAGCAGCCAAGAAGCGGGCCTAGCGGGGGGAAGGGGTCGAGATACGCAGTATTTT.

The chain is built from TRBV28 and TRBJ1-5, with TRBD1 matching over 8 bases. The junction had 7 bases not matched to a gene; V was cut back by 4 bases and J by 2 bases. In germline, CDR1 is MDHEN, CDR2 SYDVKM. The CDR3 loop spans 16 amino acids. CDR3 DNA sequence: TGTGCCAGCAGTTCAGCAGGGGGCTTACGCAATCAGCCCCAGCATTTT. It codes for CASSSAGGLRNQPQHF.

This sequence joins TRBV21-1 and TRBJ2-7; the table names TRBD1, a call not compared with the DNA. TRBV21-1 is a recognized pseudogene. The CDR3 totals 15 residues. In DNA form, the CDR3 reads TGTGCCAGCAGCCTCAGGTCCACCACCGCCTACGAGCAGTACTTC. Translated, it gives CASSLRSTTAYEQYF.

This rearrangement joins TRBV19 to TRBJ2-3, with D possibly TRBD2 on 7 matching bases. Germline CDR1 LNHDA, CDR2 SQIVND (reference sequence). This CDR3 has 16 residues. The germline V and J ends were trimmed by 6 bases and 6 bases, with 22 bases remaining between them. CDR3 protein: CASRSTGGASVDTQYF. The CDR3 coding sequence is TGTGCCAGTAGGTCGACTGGGGGGGCGTCCGTGGATACGCAGTATTTT.